The 10 T cell receptor beta chains listed next were all sequenced from one sample in a study of immune evolution from preneoplasia to lung adenocarcinoma. Profiled with immunoSEQ multiplex PCR; TCRdb holds only in-frame clones, not every one. Here the sample spans over 4,000 clones, about 82% being singletons. The sequencing sample was made of FFPE minimally invasive lung adenocarcinoma tissue. Receptor source: a person between 65 and 80 years old with lung adenocarcinoma.

J is TRBJ1-1 and V is TRBV6-5; 10 bases align to TRBD1. Trimming cost V 6 bases and J 4 bases; bases outside gene matches: 8. The CDR3 totals 15 residues. CDR1 and CDR2 (germline): MNHEY, SVGAGI. The CDR3 region has the DNA TGTGCCAGCAGGTCGACAGGGGGCTTGCCCACTGAAGCTTTCTTT. It translates to CASRSTGGLPTEAFF.

The rearrangement joins TRBV29-1 to TRBJ2-7; 8 nucleotides line up with TRBD1. The trim removed 4 bases at V and 5 bases at J, leaving 13 bases unmatched. This CDR3 is built from 15 residues. CDR1 is SQVTM and CDR2 is ANQGSEA in the germline V gene. The CDR3 coding sequence is TGCAGCGTTGTTGATATCGGACAGGGCAGAGACGAGCAGTACTTC. It is translated as CSVVDIGQGRDEQYF.

V gene TRBV20-1 combines with J gene TRBJ1-2; weak D call: TRBD1 (6 bases). CDR1 and CDR2 (germline): DFQATT, SNEGSKA (reference sequence). The ends were cut back, 6 bases at V and 5 bases at J, with 7 bases in the middle. The CDR3 has 10 residues. CDR3 sequence reads: CSAGQYGYTF. CDR3 nucleotides: TGCAGTGCAGGACAGTATGGCTACACCTTC.

The chain combines TRBV4-1 with TRBJ2-1, with TRBD1 matching 8 bases. Germline loops: CDR1 MGHRA, CDR2 YSYEKL. The CDR3 length is 18 residues. The ends lost 0 bases at V and 6 bases at J; junction bases unmatched: 13. CDR3 sequence reads: CASSQDSRRTGSGNEQFF. CDR3 bases: TGCGCCAGCAGCCAAGATTCCCGACGGACAGGGTCGGGCAATGAGCAGTTCTTC.

This clone appeared a single time. The rearrangement joins TRBV11-2 to TRBJ1-1, with D tentatively TRBD1 (5 bases). V was clipped by 0 bases and J by 10 bases, with 18 bases between them. The CDR3 sequence is 15 residues long. Germline CDR1 and CDR2: SGHAT and FQNNGV. The CDR3 nucleotides are TGTGCCAGCAGCTTAGAGGGCGGGGGAATCGGGAGAGCTTTCTTT. As protein: CASSLEGGGIGRAFF.

This sequence joins TRBV7-9 and TRBJ1-5; TRBD1 is a possible D gene (5 bases). Trimming left V 1 base short and J 6 bases short, with 19 bases between. The CDR3 runs 17 residues. The V gene's germline CDR1 is SEHNR and CDR2 FQNEAQ (reference sequence). The CDR3 here is CASSLGTDSYGSQPQHF. The CDR3, as DNA: TGTGCCAGCAGCTTAGGTACTGACAGTTATGGGAGTCAGCCCCAGCATTTT.

This clone was found once. The same CDR3 also results from other DNA sequences found in this sample. V is TRBV7-2 and J is TRBJ2-1; D possibly corresponds to TRBD1 (5 bases). The V and J ends lost 4 bases and 0 bases respectively, with 10 bases between them. Germline V gene data show CDR1 as SGHTA and CDR2 as FQGNSA. This CDR3 spans 15 amino acids. The CDR3 nucleotides read TGTGCCAGCAGCTCAGACAGCAGCTCCTACAATGAGCAGTTCTTC. This encodes CASSSDSSSYNEQFF.

The rearrangement links TRBV2 to TRBJ2-5; D is ambiguous. The CDR3 extends over 14 amino acids. Trimming took off 4 bases at V and 4 bases at J, with 13 bases between the two ends. Germline assignment: CDR1 SNHLY and CDR2 FYNNEI. The CDR3 DNA sequence: TGTGCCAGCAGTGGTTACGGACCCCCAGAGACCCAGTACTTC. Its protein product is CASSGYGPPETQYF.

The chain combines TRBV6-4 with TRBJ2-7; 11 bases are a match to TRBD1. The CDR3 loop spans 16 amino acids. From germline, CDR1 is MRHNA and CDR2 SNTAGT. Trimming at V came to 2 bases and at J to 5 bases, leaving 8 bases not matched to a gene. The CDR3 coding sequence is TGTGCCAGCAGTGACGGCGGACAGGGGGCTTCCAACGAGCAGTACTTC. Amino acid sequence: CASSDGGQGASNEQYF.

The CDR3 protein is CASSQPRDRGNEQFF. In DNA form, the CDR3 reads TGTGCCAGCAGCCAACCCCGGGACCGAGGGAATGAGCAGTTCTTC. This chain connects TRBV4-2 to TRBJ2-1; D is tentatively TRBD1 or TRBD2 (5 bases each). Trimming shortened V by 2 bases and J by 7 bases, and 15 bases separated the two germline ends. CDR1 LGHNA and CDR2 YNFKEQ come from the germline V gene. The CDR3 runs 15 residues.